This TCR beta chain was profiled in a study of shared clonotypes between healthy human individuals. Study-level results: Blood was the only sampled material, and tissue repertoires likely differ. Sorted-subset samples were not fully sequenced, rarefaction indicated.

Original data processing: ImmunoSEQ output held junction-only sequences without quality scores, so filtering differed. Measured with immunoSEQ multiplex PCR; TCRdb has only the in-frame clones, and not every one. V, J and clone size derive from that table, while D and trimming were established from the DNA sequence. The sample yields around 1.9 million clones, approximately 94% seen once. It was CD45RO-negative cells, positively selected for CCR7, that made up naive CD8 cells, with terminally differentiated effector memory CD45RA+ cells excluded. Caucasian adults living in Nashville, Tennessee, provided all samples. As to this clone: What it recognizes is unknown.

Source material: naive CD8+ T cells from PBMCs. The clonotype comes from a man between 18 and 35 years old in good health. Some clones in this sample may be carry-over from other donors' samples.

The CDR3 bases are TGTGCCACCAGCAGGGGCCCGGGACTAACCCTTTACGAGCAGTACTTC. Translated, it gives CATSRGPGLTLYEQYF. The chain uses TRBV15 and TRBJ2-7; 7 bases align to TRBD2. The CDR3 totals 16 residues. V shed 3 bases and J 4 bases; nucleotides not matched to a gene: 12. Germline lookup yields CDR1 LNHNV and CDR2 YYDKDF (reference sequence).